This TCR beta chain was recorded in a study of Tregs in tolerant kidney transplant recipients. The study's findings and limits: This study did not directly address biological reproducibility. The small number of patients limits these findings pending further validation.

Only in-frame clones appear in the TCRdb table, and some are missing; sequencing was by immunoSEQ multiplex PCR. This table has some 68,000 clones, 84% appearing once. Germline CDR1 is SGHDT and CDR2 is YYEEEE. V shed 1 base, J shed 8 bases, and the junction held 7 bases outside the gene matches. This CDR3 contains 14 residues. In its sample, this clone was seen once. Its antigen remains unknown. Thawed PBMCs were FACS-sorted into unstimulated CD4+CD25+CD127- regulatory T cells, CD4+CD25- non-regulatory cells, CD4 and CD8 cells. The V call is TRBV5-6, the J call TRBJ1-1, with 8 bases fitting TRBD1. Sequences were obtained from CD4+ T cells from blood. The TCR was taken from a human donor in good health. The CDR3 DNA reads as TGTGCCAGCAGCTTGTTGCAGGGGGCTCGGGAAGCTTTCTTT. This codes for CASSLLQGAREAFF.